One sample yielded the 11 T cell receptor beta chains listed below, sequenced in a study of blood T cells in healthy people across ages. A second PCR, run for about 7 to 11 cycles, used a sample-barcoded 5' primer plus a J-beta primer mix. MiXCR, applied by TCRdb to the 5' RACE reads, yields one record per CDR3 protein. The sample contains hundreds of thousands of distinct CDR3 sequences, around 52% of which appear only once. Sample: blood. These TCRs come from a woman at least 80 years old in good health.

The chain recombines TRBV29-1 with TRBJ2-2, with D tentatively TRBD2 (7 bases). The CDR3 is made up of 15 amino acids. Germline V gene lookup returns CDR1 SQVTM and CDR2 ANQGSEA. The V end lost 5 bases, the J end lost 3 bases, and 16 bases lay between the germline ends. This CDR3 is CSVSPPGGHTGELFF. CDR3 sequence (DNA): TGCAGCGTTAGCCCCCCCGGGGGGCACACCGGGGAGCTGTTTTTT.

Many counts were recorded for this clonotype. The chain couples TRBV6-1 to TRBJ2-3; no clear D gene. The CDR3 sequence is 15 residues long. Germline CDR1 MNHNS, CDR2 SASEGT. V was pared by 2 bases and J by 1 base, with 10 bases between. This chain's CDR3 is CASSEFGGRTDTQYF. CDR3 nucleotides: TGTGCCAGCAGTGAATTCGGCGGTCGCACAGATACGCAGTATTTT.

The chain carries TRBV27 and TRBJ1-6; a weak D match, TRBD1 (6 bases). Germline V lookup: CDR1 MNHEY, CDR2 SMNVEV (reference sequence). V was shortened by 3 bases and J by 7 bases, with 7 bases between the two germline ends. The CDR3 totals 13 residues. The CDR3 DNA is TGTGCCAGCAGTTTTACAGGGAATTCACCCCTCCACTTT. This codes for CASSFTGNSPLHF.

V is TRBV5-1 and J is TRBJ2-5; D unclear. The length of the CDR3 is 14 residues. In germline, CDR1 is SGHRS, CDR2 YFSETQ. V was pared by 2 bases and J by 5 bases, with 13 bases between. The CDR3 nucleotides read TGCGCCAGCAGCTTTGACCCGTCTATGGAGACCCAGTACTTC. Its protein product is CASSFDPSMETQYF.

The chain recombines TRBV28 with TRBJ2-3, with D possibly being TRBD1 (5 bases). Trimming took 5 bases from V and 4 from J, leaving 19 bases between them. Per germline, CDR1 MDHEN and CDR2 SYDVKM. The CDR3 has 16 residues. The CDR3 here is CASSPWTRTSPDTQYF. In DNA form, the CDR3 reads TGTGCCAGCAGTCCATGGACAAGAACTTCCCCAGATACGCAGTATTTT. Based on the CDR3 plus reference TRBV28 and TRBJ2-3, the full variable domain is DVKVTQSSRYLVKRTGEKVFLECVQDMDHENMFWYRQDPGLGLRLIYFSYDVKMKEKGDIPEGYSVSREKKERFSLILESASTNQTSMYLCASSPWTRTSPDTQYFGPGTRLTVL.

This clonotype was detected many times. CDR3 in DNA: TGTGCCAGCAGTGAACCGGGACTAGCGGACGAGCAGTACTTC. Translating it yields CASSEPGLADEQYF. The V call is TRBV25-1, the J call TRBJ2-7, with 11 bases matching TRBD2. The ends lost 2 bases at V and 5 bases at J; junction bases unmatched: 2. CDR1 and CDR2 from the germline V gene are MGHDK and SYGVNS. The CDR3 contains 14 residues.

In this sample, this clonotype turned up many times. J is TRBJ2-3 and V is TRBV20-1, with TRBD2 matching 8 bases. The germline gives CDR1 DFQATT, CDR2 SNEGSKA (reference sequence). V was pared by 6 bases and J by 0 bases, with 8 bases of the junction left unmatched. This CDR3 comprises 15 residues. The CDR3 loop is CSAPGGDGSTDTQYF. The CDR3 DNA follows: TGCAGTGCACCCGGGGGGGACGGGAGCACAGATACGCAGTATTTT.

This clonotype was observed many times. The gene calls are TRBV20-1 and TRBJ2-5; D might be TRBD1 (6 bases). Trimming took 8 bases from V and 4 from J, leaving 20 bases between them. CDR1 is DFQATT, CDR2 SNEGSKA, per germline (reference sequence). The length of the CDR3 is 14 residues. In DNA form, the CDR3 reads TGCAGTCGGGGCAGGGGATTAAGTAGAGAGACCCAGTACTTC. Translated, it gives CSRGRGLSRETQYF.

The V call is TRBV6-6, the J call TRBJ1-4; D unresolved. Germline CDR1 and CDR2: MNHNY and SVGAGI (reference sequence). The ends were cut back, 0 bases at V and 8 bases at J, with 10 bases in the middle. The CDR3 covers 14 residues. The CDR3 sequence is CASSYSIGMEKLFF. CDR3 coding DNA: TGTGCCAGCAGTTACTCGATAGGGATGGAAAAACTGTTTTTT.

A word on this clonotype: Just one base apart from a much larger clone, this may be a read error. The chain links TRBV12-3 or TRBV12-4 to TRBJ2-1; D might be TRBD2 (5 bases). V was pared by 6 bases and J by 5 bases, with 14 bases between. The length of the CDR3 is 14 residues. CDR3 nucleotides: TGTGCCAGCAGATCGGTACTAGAAAACAATGAGCAGTTCTTC. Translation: CASRSVLENNEQFF.

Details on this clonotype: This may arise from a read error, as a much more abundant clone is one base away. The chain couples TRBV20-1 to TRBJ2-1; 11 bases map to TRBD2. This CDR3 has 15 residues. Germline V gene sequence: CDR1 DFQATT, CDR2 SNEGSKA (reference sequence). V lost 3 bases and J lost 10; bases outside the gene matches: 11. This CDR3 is CSASSLAGGVGEQFF. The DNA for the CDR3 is TGCAGTGCTAGTTCTCTAGCGGGAGGCGTTGGGGAGCAGTTCTTC.